This note documents a single T cell receptor beta chain sequence. This same CDR3 is encoded by further DNA sequences in the sample. The CDR3 has 14 residues. Germline V lookup: CDR1 MDHEN, CDR2 SYDVKM. V lost 3 bases to trimming and J lost 0 bases, with 6 bases between them. This entry belongs to a study of blood T cell repertoires in COVID-19. Study information: The origin of the acute and convalescent COVID-19 samples was the United States, Italy and Spain. T cells, B-cell-depleted T cells, or PBMCs supplied cDNA or gDNA.

As processed by the authors: Counts of nucleated cells, estimated from reference gene primer amplification, were obtained. Libraries were prepared by immunoSEQ multiplex PCR; TCRdb keeps only in-frame clonotypes and omits some of them. V and J calls and clone size are as listed in that table; D and trimming were resolved from the DNA. The sample lists approximately 230,000 clones, 70% to 90% occurring once. Material: peripheral blood. The chain combines TRBV28 with TRBJ1-3; no reliable D call. The origin of this receptor is a man aged 18 to 30 with active or convalescent COVID-19. CDR3 in DNA: TGTGCCAGCAGTTTCCGGGGCTCTGGAAACACCATATATTTT. Translated: CASSFRGSGNTIYF.